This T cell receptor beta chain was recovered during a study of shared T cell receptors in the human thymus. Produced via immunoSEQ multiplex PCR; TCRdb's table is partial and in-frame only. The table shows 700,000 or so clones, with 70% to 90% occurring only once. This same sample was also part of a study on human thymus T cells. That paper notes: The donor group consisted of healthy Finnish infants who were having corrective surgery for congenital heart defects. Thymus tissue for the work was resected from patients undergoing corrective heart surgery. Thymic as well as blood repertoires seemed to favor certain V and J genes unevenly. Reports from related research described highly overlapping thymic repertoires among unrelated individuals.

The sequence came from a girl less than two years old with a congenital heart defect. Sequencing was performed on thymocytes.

CDR3 amino acids: CASSSQTGGFGELFF. The CDR3 nucleotides read TGTGCCAGCAGTTCCCAGACAGGGGGCTTCGGGGAGCTGTTTTTT. The chain combines TRBV6-6 with TRBJ2-2; 10 bases line up with TRBD1. This CDR3 contains 15 residues. V lost 4 bases to trimming and J lost 7 bases; unmatched junction nucleotides: 6. Germline loops: CDR1 MNHNY, CDR2 SVGAGI (reference sequence).